Included here is one TCR beta chain sequence, with context. Its antigen is still unknown. The V gene end was trimmed by 5 bases and the J gene end by 8 bases; junction bases not matched to a gene: 8. Germline lookup yields CDR1 GTSNPN and CDR2 SVGIG (reference sequence). This CDR3 spans 13 amino acids. Unstimulated regulatory T cells (CD4+CD25+CD127-), CD4+CD25- non-regulatory cells, CD4 and CD8 cells were FACS-sorted from thawed PBMCs. The data were obtained in a study of Tregs in tolerant kidney transplant recipients. Whole-study findings and limits: No direct test of biological reproducibility was done here.

Clones were sequenced by immunoSEQ multiplex PCR, and TCRdb holds only the in-frame ones, with some missing. The sample carries tens of thousands of clones, 80% to 85% recorded once. The genes are TRBV30 and TRBJ1-5; TRBD1 aligns across 8 bases. Sample: CD4+ T cells from blood. The sequence was obtained from a human donor in good health. Here the CDR3 DNA reads TGTGCCTGGGACAGGGGCCTTGGTAAGCCCCAGCATTTT. Amino acids: CAWDRGLGKPQHF.